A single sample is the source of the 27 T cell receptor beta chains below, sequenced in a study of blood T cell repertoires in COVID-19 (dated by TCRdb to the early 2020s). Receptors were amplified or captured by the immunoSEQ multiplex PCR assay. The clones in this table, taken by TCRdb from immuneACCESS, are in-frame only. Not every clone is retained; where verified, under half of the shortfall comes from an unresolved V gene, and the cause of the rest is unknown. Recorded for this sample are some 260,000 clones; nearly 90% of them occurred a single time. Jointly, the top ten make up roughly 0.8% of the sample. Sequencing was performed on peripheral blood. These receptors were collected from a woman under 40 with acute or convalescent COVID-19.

The CDR3 nucleotides read TGCGCCAGCAGGTTAACCGGGACAGGGCTGGAGGATGGCTACACCTTC. It codes for CASRLTGTGLEDGYTF. The rearrangement uses TRBV5-1 and TRBJ1-2, with 9 bases matching TRBD1. Germline V gives CDR1 SGHRS, CDR2 YFSETQ. The V segment lost 5 bases and the J segment 6 bases; nucleotides outside the gene matches: 14. This CDR3 has 16 residues.

The CDR3 bases are TGCGCCAGCAGCCAAGGGATAGCGGGGGCCTGGGATGAGCAGTTCTTC. It specifies CASSQGIAGAWDEQFF. The V and J genes are TRBV4-3 and TRBJ2-1; 9 positions agree with TRBD2. The CDR3 totals 16 residues. V trimming: 1 base; J trimming: 8 bases; junction bases outside the gene matches: 9. The germline V gene has CDR1 LGHNA and CDR2 YSLEER.

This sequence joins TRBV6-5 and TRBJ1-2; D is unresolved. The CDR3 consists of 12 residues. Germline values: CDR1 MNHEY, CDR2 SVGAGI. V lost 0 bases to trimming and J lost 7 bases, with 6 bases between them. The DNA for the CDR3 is TGTGCCAGCAGTTACTCGACTGGTGGCTACACCTTC. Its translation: CASSYSTGGYTF.

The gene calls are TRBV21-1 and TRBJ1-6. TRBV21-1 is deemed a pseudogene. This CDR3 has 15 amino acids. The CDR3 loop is CASSRPGGYNSPLHF. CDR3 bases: TGTGCCAGCAGCAGGCCGGGCGGGTATAATTCACCCCTCCACTTT.

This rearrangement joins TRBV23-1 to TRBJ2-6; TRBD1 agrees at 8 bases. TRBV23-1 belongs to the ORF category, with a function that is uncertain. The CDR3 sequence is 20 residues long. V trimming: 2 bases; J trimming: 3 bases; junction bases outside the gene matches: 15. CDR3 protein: CASSQPTLTTGECGANVLTF. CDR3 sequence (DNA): TGCGCCAGCAGTCAACCTACCCTGACGACAGGGGAATGTGGGGCCAACGTCCTGACTTTC.

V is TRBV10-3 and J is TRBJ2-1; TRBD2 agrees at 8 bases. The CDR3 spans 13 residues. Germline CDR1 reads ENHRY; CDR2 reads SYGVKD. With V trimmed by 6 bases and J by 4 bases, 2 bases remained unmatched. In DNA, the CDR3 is TGTGCCATCAGGACTAGCGTATACAATGAGCAGTTCTTC. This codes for CAIRTSVYNEQFF.

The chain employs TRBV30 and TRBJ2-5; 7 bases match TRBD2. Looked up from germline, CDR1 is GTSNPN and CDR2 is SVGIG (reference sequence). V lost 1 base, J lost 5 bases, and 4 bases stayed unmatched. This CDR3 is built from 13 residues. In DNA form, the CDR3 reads TGTGCCTGGAGTGCGGGAGGCGGGGAGACCCAGTACTTC. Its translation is CAWSAGGGETQYF. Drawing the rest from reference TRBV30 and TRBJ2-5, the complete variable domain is SQTIHQWPATLVQPVGSPLSLECTVEGTSNPNLYWYRQAAGRGLQLLFYSVGIGQISSEVPQNLSASRPQDRQFILSSKKLLLSDSGFYLCAWSAGGGETQYFGPGTRLLVL.

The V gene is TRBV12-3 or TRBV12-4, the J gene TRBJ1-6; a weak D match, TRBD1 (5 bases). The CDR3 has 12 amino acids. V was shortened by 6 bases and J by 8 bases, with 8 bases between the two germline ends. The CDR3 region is CASRVGDSPLHF. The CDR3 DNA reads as TGTGCCAGCAGGGTAGGGGATTCACCCCTCCACTTT.

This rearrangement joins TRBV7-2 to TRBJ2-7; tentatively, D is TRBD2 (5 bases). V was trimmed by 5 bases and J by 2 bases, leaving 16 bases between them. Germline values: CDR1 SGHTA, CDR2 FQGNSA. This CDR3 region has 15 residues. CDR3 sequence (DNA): TGTGCCAGCAGCCCCGTCGGACTCGAGACCTACGAGCAGTACTTC. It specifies CASSPVGLETYEQYF.

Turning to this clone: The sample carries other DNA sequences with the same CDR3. This CDR3 reads CASSSDRGHGYTF. DNA for the CDR3: TGTGCCAGCAGTTCGGACAGGGGCCATGGCTACACCTTC. The rearrangement links TRBV6-2 or TRBV6-3 to TRBJ1-2; 9 bases line up with TRBD1. The junction had 3 bases not matched to a gene; V was cut back by 4 bases and J by 6 bases. Germline CDR1 reads MNHEY; CDR2 reads SVGEGT. The CDR3 contains 13 residues.

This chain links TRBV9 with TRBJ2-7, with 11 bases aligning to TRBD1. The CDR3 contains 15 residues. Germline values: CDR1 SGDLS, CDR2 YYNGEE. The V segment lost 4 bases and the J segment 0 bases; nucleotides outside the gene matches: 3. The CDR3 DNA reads TGTGCCAGCAGCCCCGGGACAGGGGGCTCCTACGAGCAGTACTTC. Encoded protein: CASSPGTGGSYEQYF.

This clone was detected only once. The CDR3 coding sequence is TGTGCCCGGACAGGGGGCGAACTGTTTTTT. Translated, it gives CARTGGELFF. J is TRBJ1-4 and V is TRBV19; 11 bases map to TRBD1. J gave up 12 bases and V 11 bases, and 2 bases lay outside the gene matches. Germline assignment: CDR1 LNHDA and CDR2 SQIVND (reference sequence). The CDR3 loop spans 10 amino acids.

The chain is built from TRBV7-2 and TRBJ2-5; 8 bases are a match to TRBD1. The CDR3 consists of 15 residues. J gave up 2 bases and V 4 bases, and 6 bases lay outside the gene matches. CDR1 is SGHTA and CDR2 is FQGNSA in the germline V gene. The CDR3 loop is CASSSPGTGQETQYF. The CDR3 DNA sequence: TGTGCCAGCAGCTCTCCCGGGACAGGACAAGAGACCCAGTACTTC.

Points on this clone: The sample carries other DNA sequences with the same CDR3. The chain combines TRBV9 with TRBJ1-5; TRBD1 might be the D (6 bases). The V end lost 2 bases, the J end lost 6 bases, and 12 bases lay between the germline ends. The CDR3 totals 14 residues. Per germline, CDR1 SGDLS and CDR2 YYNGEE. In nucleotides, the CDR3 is TGTGCCAGCAGCGTTGGGGGGGGCGGTCAGCCCCAGCATTTT. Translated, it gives CASSVGGGGQPQHF. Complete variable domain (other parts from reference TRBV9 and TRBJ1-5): DSGVTQTPKHLITATGQRVTLRCSPRSGDLSVYWYQQSLDQGLQFLIQYYNGEERAKGNILERFSAQQFPDLHSELNLSSLELGDSALYFCASSVGGGGQPQHFGDGTRLSIL.

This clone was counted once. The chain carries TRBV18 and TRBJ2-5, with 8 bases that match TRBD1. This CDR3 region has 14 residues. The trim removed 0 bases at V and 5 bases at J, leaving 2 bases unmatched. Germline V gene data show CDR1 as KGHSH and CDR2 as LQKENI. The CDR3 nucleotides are TGTGCCAGCTCACCACCGGACAGGGTTGAGACCCAGTACTTC. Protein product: CASSPPDRVETQYF.

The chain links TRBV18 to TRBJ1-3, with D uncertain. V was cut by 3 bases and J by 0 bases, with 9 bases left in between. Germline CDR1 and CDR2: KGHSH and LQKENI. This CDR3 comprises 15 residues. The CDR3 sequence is CASSPMAVSGNTIYF. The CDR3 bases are TGTGCCAGCTCACCGATGGCAGTCTCTGGAAACACCATATATTTT. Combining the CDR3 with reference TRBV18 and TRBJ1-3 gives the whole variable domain NAGVMQNPRHLVRRRGQEARLRCSPMKGHSHVYWYRQLPEEGLKFMVYLQKENIIDESGMPKERFSAEFPKEGPSILRIQQVVRGDSAAYFCASSPMAVSGNTIYFGEGSWLTVV.

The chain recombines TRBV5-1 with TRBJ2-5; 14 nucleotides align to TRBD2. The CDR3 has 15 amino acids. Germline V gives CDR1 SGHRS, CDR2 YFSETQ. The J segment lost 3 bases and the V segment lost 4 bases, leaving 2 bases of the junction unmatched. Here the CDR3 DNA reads TGCGCCAGCAGCCCGGGACTAGCGGGAGAAGAGACCCAGTACTTC. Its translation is CASSPGLAGEETQYF.

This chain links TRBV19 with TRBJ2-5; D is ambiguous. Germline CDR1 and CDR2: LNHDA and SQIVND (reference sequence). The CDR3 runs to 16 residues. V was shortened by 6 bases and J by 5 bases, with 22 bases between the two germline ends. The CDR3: CASRVYHQTPQETQYF. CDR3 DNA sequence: TGTGCCAGTAGAGTATACCATCAGACACCCCAGGAGACCCAGTACTTC.

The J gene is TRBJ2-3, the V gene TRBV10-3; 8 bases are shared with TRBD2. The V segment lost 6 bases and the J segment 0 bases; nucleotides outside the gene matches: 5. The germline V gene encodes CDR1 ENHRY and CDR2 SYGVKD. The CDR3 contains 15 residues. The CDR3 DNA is TGTGCCATCAGCGTTAGCGGGACGAGCACAGATACGCAGTATTTT. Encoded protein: CAISVSGTSTDTQYF.

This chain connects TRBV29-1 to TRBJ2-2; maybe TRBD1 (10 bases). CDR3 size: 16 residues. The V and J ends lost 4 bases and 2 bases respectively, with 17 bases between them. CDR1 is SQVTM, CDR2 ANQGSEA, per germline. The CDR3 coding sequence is TGCAGCGTTGCTAGCGGGACAGGGGTAAACACCGGGGAGCTGTTTTTT. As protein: CSVASGTGVNTGELFF.

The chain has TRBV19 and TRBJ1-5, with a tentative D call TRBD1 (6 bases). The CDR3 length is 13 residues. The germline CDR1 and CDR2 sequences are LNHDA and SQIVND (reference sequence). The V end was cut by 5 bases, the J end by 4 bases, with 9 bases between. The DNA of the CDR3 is TGTGCCAGTAGTCCACAGGGAAATCAGCCCCAGCATTTT. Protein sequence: CASSPQGNQPQHF. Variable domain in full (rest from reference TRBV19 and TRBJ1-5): DGGITQSPKYLFRKEGQNVTLSCEQNLNHDAMYWYRQDPGQGLRLIYYSQIVNDFQKGDIAEGYSVSREKKESFPLTVTSAQKNPTAFYLCASSPQGNQPQHFGDGTRLSIL.

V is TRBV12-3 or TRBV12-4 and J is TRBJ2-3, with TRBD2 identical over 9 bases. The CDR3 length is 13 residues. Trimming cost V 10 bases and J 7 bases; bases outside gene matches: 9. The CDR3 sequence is CAIRTLAGHTQYF. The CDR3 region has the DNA TGTGCCATACGTACCCTAGCGGGGCATACGCAGTATTTT.

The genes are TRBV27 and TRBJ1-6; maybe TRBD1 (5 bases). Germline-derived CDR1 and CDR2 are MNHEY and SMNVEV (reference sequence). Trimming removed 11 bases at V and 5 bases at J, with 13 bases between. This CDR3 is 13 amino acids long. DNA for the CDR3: TGTGCCTCGGTGGGAGGGGATAATTCACCCCTCCACTTT. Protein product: CASVGGDNSPLHF.

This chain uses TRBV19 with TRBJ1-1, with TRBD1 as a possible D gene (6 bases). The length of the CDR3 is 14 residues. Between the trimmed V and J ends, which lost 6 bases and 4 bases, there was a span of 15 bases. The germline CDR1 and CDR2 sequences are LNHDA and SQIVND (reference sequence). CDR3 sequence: CASRPRGASTEAFF. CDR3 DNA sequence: TGTGCCAGTAGGCCCCGGGGGGCAAGCACTGAAGCTTTCTTT.

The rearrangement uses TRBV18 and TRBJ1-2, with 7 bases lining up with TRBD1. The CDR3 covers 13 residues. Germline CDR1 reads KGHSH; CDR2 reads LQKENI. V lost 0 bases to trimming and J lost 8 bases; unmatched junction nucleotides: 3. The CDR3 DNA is TGTGCCAGCTCACCACCGGACAGGAGCGGCTACACCTTC. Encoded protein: CASSPPDRSGYTF. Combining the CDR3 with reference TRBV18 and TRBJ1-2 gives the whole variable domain NAGVMQNPRHLVRRRGQEARLRCSPMKGHSHVYWYRQLPEEGLKFMVYLQKENIIDESGMPKERFSAEFPKEGPSILRIQQVVRGDSAAYFCASSPPDRSGYTFGSGTRLTVV.

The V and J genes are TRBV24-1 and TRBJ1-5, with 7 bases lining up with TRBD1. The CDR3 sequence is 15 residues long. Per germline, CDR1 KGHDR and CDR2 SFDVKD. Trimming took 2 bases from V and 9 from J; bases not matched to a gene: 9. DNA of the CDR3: TGTGCCACCAGTGATTCACAGGGGACAGTTTCGCCCCAGCATTTT. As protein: CATSDSQGTVSPQHF.

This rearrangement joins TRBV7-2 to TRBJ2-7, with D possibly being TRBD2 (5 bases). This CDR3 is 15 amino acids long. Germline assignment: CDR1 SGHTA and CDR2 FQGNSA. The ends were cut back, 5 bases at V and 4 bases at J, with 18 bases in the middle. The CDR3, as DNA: TGTGCCAGCAGCGCGGGCCCTACTCTCCCTTACGAGCAGTACTTC. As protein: CASSAGPTLPYEQYF.